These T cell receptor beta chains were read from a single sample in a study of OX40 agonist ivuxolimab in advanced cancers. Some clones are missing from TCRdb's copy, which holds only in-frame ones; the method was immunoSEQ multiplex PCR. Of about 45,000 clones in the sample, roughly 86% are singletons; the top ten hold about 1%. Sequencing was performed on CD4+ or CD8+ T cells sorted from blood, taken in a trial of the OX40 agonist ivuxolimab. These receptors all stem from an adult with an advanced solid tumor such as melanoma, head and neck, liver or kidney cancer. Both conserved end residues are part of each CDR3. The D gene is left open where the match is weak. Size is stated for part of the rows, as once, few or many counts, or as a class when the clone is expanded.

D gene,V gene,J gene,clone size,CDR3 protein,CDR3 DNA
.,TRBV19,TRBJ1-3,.,CATSASGRGFSGNTIYF,TGTGCCACATCCGCGAGTGGCAGGGGATTCTCTGGAAACACCATATATTTT
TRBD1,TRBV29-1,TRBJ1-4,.,CSVLIDRVVLFF,TGCAGCGTTCTCATTGACAGGGTTGTACTGTTTTTT
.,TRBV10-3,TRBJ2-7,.,CAISETLAAYEQYF,TGTGCCATCAGTGAGACTTTAGCGGCCTACGAGCAGTACTTC
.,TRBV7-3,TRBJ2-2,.,CASSLDGAERSGELFF,TGTGCCAGCAGCTTAGATGGAGCGGAGAGGTCCGGGGAGCTGTTTTTT
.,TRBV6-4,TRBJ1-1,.,CASRRRRKNTEAFF,TGTGCCAGCAGGCGGAGGCGGAAGAACACTGAAGCTTTCTTT
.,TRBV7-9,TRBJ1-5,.,CASSLFDQPQHF,TGTGCCAGCAGCTTATTTGATCAGCCCCAGCATTTT
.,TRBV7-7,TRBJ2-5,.,CASSPGGAETQYF,TGTGCTAGCAGCCCCGGGGGAGCCGAGACCCAGTACTTC
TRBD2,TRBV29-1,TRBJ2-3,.,CSVGTSGTDTQYF,TGCAGCGTGGGGACTAGCGGTACAGATACGCAGTATTTT
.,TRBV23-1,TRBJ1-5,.,CASRSGYSNQPQHF,TGCGCCAGCAGATCAGGCTATAGCAATCAGCCCCAGCATTTT
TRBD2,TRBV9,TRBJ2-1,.,CASSTSGTVNEQFF,TGTGCCAGCAGTACTAGCGGGACCGTCAATGAGCAGTTCTTC
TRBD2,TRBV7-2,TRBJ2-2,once,CASRGLAGTGELFF,TGTGCCAGCAGAGGACTAGCGGGAACCGGGGAGCTGTTTTTT
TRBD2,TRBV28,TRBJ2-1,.,CASSVRGSGRGYNEQFF,TGTGCCAGCAGTGTCCGGGGTAGCGGGAGGGGGTACAATGAGCAGTTCTTC
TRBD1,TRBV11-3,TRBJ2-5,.,CASSPQAGTGDQETQYF,TGTGCCAGCAGCCCCCAGGCCGGGACAGGGGACCAAGAGACCCAGTACTTC
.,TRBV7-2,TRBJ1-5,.,CASSLWGTGMGQPQHF,TGTGCCAGCAGCTTATGGGGAACAGGGATGGGTCAGCCCCAGCATTTT
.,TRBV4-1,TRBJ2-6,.,CASSQLGLSGANVLTF,TGCGCCAGCAGCCAACTGGGACTCTCTGGGGCCAACGTCCTGACTTTC
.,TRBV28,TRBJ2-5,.,CASMDGGQSETQYF,TGTGCCAGCATGGATGGGGGGCAAAGCGAGACCCAGTACTTC
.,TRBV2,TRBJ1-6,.,CASRDYYNSPLHF,TGTGCCAGCAGGGACTACTATAATTCACCCCTCCACTTT
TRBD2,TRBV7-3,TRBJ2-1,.,CASSYLAGVGNEQFF,TGTGCCAGCAGCTATCTAGCGGGAGTCGGCAATGAGCAGTTCTTC
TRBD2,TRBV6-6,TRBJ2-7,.,CASSYPAGGSYEQYF,TGTGCCAGCAGTTACCCGGCGGGAGGTTCCTACGAGCAGTACTTC
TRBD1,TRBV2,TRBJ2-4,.,CASRDNRDRFLAKNIQYF,TGTGCCAGCAGAGATAACCGGGACAGGTTCCTAGCCAAAAACATTCAGTACTTC
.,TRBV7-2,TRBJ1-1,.,CASKTDTEAFF,TGTGCCAGTAAGACAGACACTGAAGCTTTCTTT
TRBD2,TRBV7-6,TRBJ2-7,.,CASSSLGVGAGDYEQYF,TGTGCCAGCAGCTCGTTAGGGGTCGGGGCGGGAGACTACGAGCAGTACTTC
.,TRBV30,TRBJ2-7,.,CARRGDSYEQYF,TGTGCCCGGAGGGGCGATTCCTACGAGCAGTACTTC
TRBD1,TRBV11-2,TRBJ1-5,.,CASSPGGMGQPQHF,TGTGCCAGCAGCCCAGGGGGGATGGGTCAGCCCCAGCATTTT
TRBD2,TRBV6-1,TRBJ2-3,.,CASREASGFPTDTQYF,TGTGCCAGCAGGGAAGCTAGCGGGTTCCCCACAGATACGCAGTATTTT
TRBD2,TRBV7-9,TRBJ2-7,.,CASSSILAEIYYEQYF,TGTGCCAGCAGCTCCATTCTAGCGGAAATCTACTACGAGCAGTACTTC
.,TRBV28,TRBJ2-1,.,CASSLQREQFF,TGTGCCAGCAGTTTACAGCGAGAGCAGTTCTTC
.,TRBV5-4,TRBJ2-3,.,CASSLDSLTDTQYF,TGTGCCAGCAGCTTGGACAGCCTCACAGATACGCAGTATTTT
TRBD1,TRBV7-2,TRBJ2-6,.,CASRALRTQGAGANVLTF,TGTGCCAGCAGAGCCCTTCGGACTCAGGGGGCTGGGGCCAACGTCCTGACTTTC
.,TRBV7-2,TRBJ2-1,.,CASSFAQRRNNEQFF,TGTGCCAGCAGCTTCGCACAGCGCCGCAACAATGAGCAGTTCTTC
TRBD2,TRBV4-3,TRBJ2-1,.,CASSATSGRGNEQFF,TGCGCCAGCAGCGCAACTAGCGGGAGGGGTAATGAGCAGTTCTTC